This is a list of T cell receptor beta chains from one sample in a study of blood T cell repertoires in COVID-19. TCRdb's copy holds only in-frame clones and misses some; the assay was immunoSEQ multiplex PCR. The data show 200,000 to 300,000 clones, with approximately 80% seen just once and less than 5% held by the top ten. The sample taken for sequencing was peripheral blood. The receptors stem from a man aged 60-69 years with acute or convalescent COVID-19. The CDR3 runs from the conserved cysteine through the conserved F or W. A D gene is named only where the DNA matches it firmly. Clone size is given for some rows only: seen once, a few or many times, or a class if the clone is expanded.

cdr3_nt cdr3_aa v_call cdr3_length clone_size j_call d_call
TGCGCCAGCAGCTACGGGACTCCTGAGGAGACCCAGTACTTC CASSYGTPEETQYF TRBV5-1 14 NA TRBJ2-5 NA
TGTGCCAGCAGCCAAAAAACTAGCGGGAGAACGGACGAGCAGTACTTC CASSQKTSGRTDEQYF TRBV4-2 16 NA TRBJ2-7 TRBD2
TGTGCCAGCTCCCCAGGGACAGGTACCCAAGAGACCCAGTACTTC CASSPGTGTQETQYF TRBV18 15 NA TRBJ2-5 TRBD1
TGTGCCAGCAGCTTAGATGGGAGCGGGGGCTACGAGCAGTACTTC CASSLDGSGGYEQYF TRBV7-3 15 NA TRBJ2-7 TRBD2
TGTGCCAGCAGTGGGGGGCTAGCGGTATACGAGCAGTACTTC CASSGGLAVYEQYF TRBV2 14 NA TRBJ2-7 NA
TGTGCCAGCGGATTTGGAGGGGCGGGAGAGACCCAGTACTTC CASGFGGAGETQYF TRBV6-5 14 NA TRBJ2-5 NA
TGTGCCAGCAGTTTTGGGGCAGGTATTAATGAAAAACTGTTTTTT CASSFGAGINEKLFF TRBV28 15 NA TRBJ1-4 NA
TGTGCCAGCAATCTCTATATGGGAGGCACCGGGGAGCTGTTTTTT CASNLYMGGTGELFF TRBV11-2 15 NA TRBJ2-2 NA
TGTGCCACCGCGGGACAGGGTTTTTCTGAAGCTTTCTTT CATAGQGFSEAFF TRBV6-5 13 NA TRBJ1-1 TRBD1
TGTGCCAGCTCCTCGGGCGCGGGGGGGCTCTACGAGCAGTACTTC CASSSGAGGLYEQYF TRBV18 15 NA TRBJ2-7 TRBD2
TGTGCCAGCAGCTTTGGGACTGGCAACACCGGGGAGCTGTTTTTT CASSFGTGNTGELFF TRBV5-4 15 NA TRBJ2-2 NA
TGCAGTGCTAGTCGGGCTAGCGGGACGCCCTCCTACGAGCAGTACTTC CSASRASGTPSYEQYF TRBV20-1 16 NA TRBJ2-7 TRBD2
TGTGCCAGCAGTGAAGCGCGCGTAGCGGGGGGCTACGAGCAGTACTTC CASSEARVAGGYEQYF TRBV6-1 16 few TRBJ2-7 TRBD2